The T cell receptor (beta chain) under discussion was sequenced for a study of T-cell memory formation after mild COVID-19. As for the study in general: In these data, TCR clusters were largely donor specific.

5'RACE with constant-segment primers yielded barcoded, UMI-tagged TCR alpha and TCR beta cDNA libraries. TCRdb re-derived calls from the 5' RACE reads in MiXCR, one entry per CDR3 protein. The sample contains 350,000 to 550,000 distinct CDR3 sequences, roughly 17% of which appear only once. Germline lookup yields CDR1 SGHRS and CDR2 YFSETQ. The CDR3 totals 15 residues. V gave up 0 bases and J gave up 7 bases, with 14 bases separating them. Points on this clonotype: Its antigen is unknown.

Findings and caveats of the study: Memory sampled before infection contained some responding clones, suggesting cross-reactive memory joined. Clones that contracted from day 15 to 85 had balanced CD4/CD8; later expanders were CD4+ biased.

The receptor was derived from a man aged 18 to 35 who had mild COVID-19 (a few samples of this study predate the infection). Cell type and time point are not known. The sequencing sample was made of PBMCs or a T cell subset sorted from them (not recorded which). The V gene is TRBV5-1, the J gene TRBJ2-1, with a weak D call TRBD1 (6 bases). The CDR3 here is CASSLGRQGWNEQFF. CDR3 coding DNA: TGCGCCAGCAGCTTGGGGCGGCAGGGGTGGAATGAGCAGTTCTTC.